Following are 13 T cell receptor beta chains from one sample sequenced in a study of T cells after yellow fever vaccination. TCRdb processed the 5' RACE reads anew with MiXCR; each CDR3 protein has one entry. The sample lists some 300,000 distinct CDR3 sequences; around 8.1% were seen once. The sequences come from PBMCs, collected 45 days after the first yellow fever vaccination. The receptor source for this set is a man between 18 and 29 years old who received the YFV17D yellow fever vaccine.

This clonotype turned up a few times. This chain connects TRBV7-2 to TRBJ2-1; 11 bases agree with TRBD2. The CDR3 spans 17 residues. Germline CDR1 reads SGHTA; CDR2 reads FQGNSA. V trimming: 5 bases; J trimming: 4 bases; junction bases outside the gene matches: 10. The CDR3 spells CASSRPSGTSGYNEQFF. CDR3 sequence (DNA): TGTGCCAGCAGCCGTCCCTCCGGGACTAGCGGTTACAATGAGCAGTTCTTC.

This clonotype was observed a few times. The genes are TRBV18 and TRBJ2-1; 10 bases are shared with TRBD1. This CDR3 region has 13 residues. With 0 bases clipped from V and 14 bases from J, the junction kept 4 bases outside the gene matches. Germline CDR1 is KGHSH and CDR2 is LQKENI. CDR3 DNA: TGTGCCAGCTCACCACCCGGGACAGGGGTAGAGTTCTTC. Protein: CASSPPGTGVEFF.

The chain is built from TRBV20-1 and TRBJ2-3; D remains unclear. CDR1 and CDR2 (germline): DFQATT, SNEGSKA (reference sequence). The CDR3 is made up of 12 amino acids. The V end was cut by 3 bases, the J end by 0 bases, with 4 bases between. The CDR3 region is CSASQSTDTQYF. The CDR3 DNA follows: TGCAGTGCTAGTCAAAGCACAGATACGCAGTATTTT.

This clonotype has only a few counts. The chain has TRBV4-1 and TRBJ2-1; no clear D. The germline V and J ends were trimmed by 6 bases and 3 bases, with 21 bases remaining between them. This CDR3 is 17 amino acids long. Germline V lookup: CDR1 MGHRA, CDR2 YSYEKL. The CDR3 DNA follows: TGCGCCAGCAGACAATCCCCCAGCGCGGCCTTCTACAATGAGCAGTTCTTC. Translation gives CASRQSPSAAFYNEQFF.

This clonotype came up a few times. This chain connects TRBV5-6 to TRBJ1-5; 10 nucleotides agree with TRBD1. Trimming cost V 2 bases and J 3 bases; bases outside gene matches: 8. Germline V CDR1 and CDR2: SGHDT, YYEEEE. The length of the CDR3 is 17 residues. The CDR3 sequence is CASSFDRGQGVNQPQHF. DNA of the CDR3: TGTGCCAGCAGCTTCGACAGGGGGCAAGGGGTCAATCAGCCCCAGCATTTT.

The rearrangement joins TRBV20-1 to TRBJ1-5, with 9 bases lining up with TRBD1. This CDR3 has 15 residues. Germline assignment: CDR1 DFQATT and CDR2 SNEGSKA (reference sequence). V was clipped by 5 bases and J by 6 bases; unmatched bases: 11. The CDR3 nucleotides are TGCAGTGCTGGTGGGACAGGGCGGAGAGGTCAGCCCCAGCATTTT. It translates to CSAGGTGRRGQPQHF.

This clonotype was detected a few times. This chain joins TRBV7-2 and TRBJ1-1; D gene ambiguous. Per the germline V gene, CDR1 is SGHTA and CDR2 is FQGNSA. Trimming shortened V by 5 bases and J by 5 bases, and 15 bases separated the two germline ends. The CDR3 loop spans 14 amino acids. The CDR3 loop reads CASSLGGFLTEAFF. The CDR3, as DNA: TGTGCCAGCAGCCTAGGTGGCTTTTTAACTGAAGCTTTCTTT. Complete variable domain (other parts from reference TRBV7-2 and TRBJ1-1): GAGVSQSPSNKVTEKGKDVELRCDPISGHTALYWYRQSLGQGLEFLIYFQGNSAPDKSGLPSDRFSAERTGGSVSTLTIQRTQQEDSAVYLCASSLGGFLTEAFFGQGTRLTVV.

V and J are TRBV5-5 and TRBJ1-1; a possible D gene is TRBD1 (6 bases). Trimming pared 4 bases from V and 3 bases from J, leaving 13 bases between. Germline CDR1 and CDR2: SGHKS and YYEKEE (reference sequence). The CDR3 loop spans 14 amino acids. The CDR3 reads CASSRWGQDTEAFF. The CDR3 nucleotides are TGTGCCAGCAGCAGATGGGGGCAGGACACTGAAGCTTTCTTT.

V usage is TRBV9 and J usage is TRBJ2-1, with 8 bases matching TRBD2. V lost 3 bases to trimming and J lost 7 bases; unmatched junction nucleotides: 15. The CDR3 extends over 17 amino acids. The germline V gene has CDR1 SGDLS and CDR2 YYNGEE. CDR3 DNA: TGTGCCAGCAGCGCGCCGGGGGGGCGGGGGTTTGGGAATGAGCAGTTCTTC. Translation: CASSAPGGRGFGNEQFF.

This clonotype was detected only a few times. V and J are TRBV6-5 and TRBJ2-2; D is unresolved. The CDR3 extends over 12 amino acids. The V gene lost 5 bases and the J gene lost 6 bases, with 7 bases spanning the gap. Per the germline V gene, CDR1 is MNHEY and CDR2 is SVGAGI. The DNA of the CDR3 is TGTGCCAGCAGTCCAACCGCCGGGGAGCTGTTTTTT. The encoded protein is CASSPTAGELFF.

The V call is TRBV7-8, the J call TRBJ1-2, with 8 bases lining up with TRBD1. CDR3 length: 15 amino acids. The junction had 9 bases not matched to a gene; V was cut back by 3 bases and J by 6 bases. The germline V gene encodes CDR1 SGHVS and CDR2 FQNEAQ. The CDR3 loop is CASSLAGTGLNGYTF. For the CDR3, the DNA is TGTGCCAGCAGCTTGGCCGGGACAGGTCTAAATGGCTACACCTTC.

This clonotype was picked up a small number of times. The V gene is TRBV5-1, the J gene TRBJ2-1; D is perhaps TRBD1 or TRBD2 (5 bases each). CDR3 length equals 14 residues. Trimming pared 4 bases from V and 3 bases from J, leaving 11 bases between. Per germline, CDR1 SGHRS and CDR2 YFSETQ. CDR3 sequence: CASSQIGGYNEQFF. Here the CDR3 DNA reads TGCGCCAGCAGCCAGATTGGGGGCTACAATGAGCAGTTCTTC. Using reference TRBV5-1 and TRBJ2-1 for the parts outside the CDR3, the full variable domain is KAGVTQTPRYLIKTRGQQVTLSCSPISGHRSVSWYQQTPGQGLQFLFEYFSETQRNKGNFPGRFSGRQFSNSRSEMNVSTLELGDSALYLCASSQIGGYNEQFFGPGTRLTVL.

The chain recombines TRBV19 with TRBJ2-5; D is ambiguous. The CDR3 sequence is 12 residues long. CDR1 and CDR2 (germline): LNHDA, SQIVND (reference sequence). The V gene lost 7 bases and the J gene lost 5 bases, with 11 bases spanning the gap. CDR3 in amino acids: CASKRWDETQYF. CDR3 DNA sequence: TGTGCCAGTAAACGATGGGATGAGACCCAGTACTTC.